This TCR beta chain was documented in a study of Ad26.COV2.S vaccination and SARS-CoV-2 variants. This clone has a handful of counts. Data came from immunoSEQ multiplex PCR; TCRdb stores just in-frame clones and leaves some out. The table lists over 300,000 clones, 80% to 90% of them singletons, with 7% to 9.5% in the top ten. The treatment: roughly 18 received Ad26.COV2.S at low or high dose, single or two shots; about 5 received placebo; per-sample allocation not given. Specimen acquisition occurred on day 63 following the initial vaccine or placebo injection. In germline, CDR1 is SNHLY, CDR2 FYNNEI. Trimming took off 3 bases at V and 8 bases at J, with 11 bases between the two ends. This CDR3 region has 13 residues.

Sequences were derived from peripheral blood, sampled in a trial of Ad26.COV2.S vaccine versus placebo. The rearrangement links TRBV2 to TRBJ1-3; no reliable D call. The receptor was isolated from a person between 18 and 59 years old who received the Ad26.COV2.S COVID-19 vaccine or a placebo. This chain's CDR3 is CASSEDFLDTIYF. Written as DNA, the CDR3 is TGTGCCAGCAGTGAGGATTTCTTGGACACCATATATTTT.